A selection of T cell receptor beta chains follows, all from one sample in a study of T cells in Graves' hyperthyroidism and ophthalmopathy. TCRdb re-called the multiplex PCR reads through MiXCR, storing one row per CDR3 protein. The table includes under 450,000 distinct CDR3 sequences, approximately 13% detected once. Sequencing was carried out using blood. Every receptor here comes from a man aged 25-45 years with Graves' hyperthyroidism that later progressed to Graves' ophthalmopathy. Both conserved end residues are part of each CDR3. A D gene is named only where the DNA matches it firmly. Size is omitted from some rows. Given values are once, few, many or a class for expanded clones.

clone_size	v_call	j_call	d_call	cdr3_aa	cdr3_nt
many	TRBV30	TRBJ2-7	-	CAWTVGQRQYF	TGTGCCTGGACCGTAGGTCAGCGGCAGTACTTC
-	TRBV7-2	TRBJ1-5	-	CASSYSGGRSNQPQHF	TGTGCCAGCAGCTATAGTGGGGGTAGGAGCAATCAGCCCCAGCATTTT
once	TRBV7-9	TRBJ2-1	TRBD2	CASSLDFGGSSYNEQFF	TGTGCCAGCAGCTTAGACTTCGGCGGGAGCTCCTACAATGAGCAGTTCTTC
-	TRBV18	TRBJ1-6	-	CASSLRGGVENSPLHF	TGTGCCAGCTCACTTCGGGGAGGGGTAGAGAATTCACCCCTCCACTTT
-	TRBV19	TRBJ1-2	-	CASSIDDNYGYTF	TGTGCCAGTAGTATCGATGACAACTATGGCTACACCTTC
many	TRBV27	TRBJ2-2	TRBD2	CATKRDTATGELFF	TGTGCCACCAAGCGGGATACTGCCACCGGGGAGCTGTTTTTT
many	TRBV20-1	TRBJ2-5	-	CSARDLAEGTQYF	TGCAGTGCTAGAGATCTAGCAGAAGGGACCCAGTACTTC
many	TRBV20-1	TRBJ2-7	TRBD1	CSASLYRGGDGHEQYF	TGCAGTGCTAGTCTATACAGGGGTGGGGACGGTCACGAGCAGTACTTC
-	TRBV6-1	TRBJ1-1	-	CASTRPGSSSAFF	TGTGCCAGCACCAGACCGGGATCCTCCTCGGCTTTCTTT
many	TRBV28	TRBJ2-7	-	CASSQGDGAYEQYF	TGTGCCAGCAGTCAAGGGGACGGAGCCTACGAGCAGTACTTC
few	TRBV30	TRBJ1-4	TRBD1	CAWSSPRDRGPTNEKLFF	TGTGCCTGGAGTTCCCCCCGGGACAGGGGGCCTACTAATGAAAAACTGTTTTTT
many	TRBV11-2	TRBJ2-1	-	CASSLLRLGRNNEQFF	TGTGCCAGCAGCTTATTGAGACTGGGACGGAACAATGAGCAGTTCTTC
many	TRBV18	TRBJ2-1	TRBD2	CASSPGLAGDEQFF	TGTGCCAGCTCACCCGGACTAGCGGGGGATGAGCAGTTCTTC
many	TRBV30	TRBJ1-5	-	CAWSLGGSNQPQHF	TGTGCCTGGAGTCTGGGAGGTAGCAATCAGCCCCAGCATTTT
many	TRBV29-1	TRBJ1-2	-	CSIGAGRYYGYTF	TGCAGCATTGGGGCAGGGCGCTACTATGGCTACACCTTC
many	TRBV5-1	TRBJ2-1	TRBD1	CASRRGQNNEQFF	TGCGCCAGCAGGAGGGGGCAGAACAATGAGCAGTTCTTC
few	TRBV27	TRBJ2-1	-	CASSYDPYNEQFF	TGTGCCAGCAGTTACGACCCTTACAATGAGCAGTTCTTC
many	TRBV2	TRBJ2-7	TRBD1	CASSRTGGNYEQYF	TGTGCCAGCAGTAGGACAGGGGGGAACTACGAGCAGTACTTC
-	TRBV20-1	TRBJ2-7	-	CSAGGAAPYEQYF	TGCAGTGCTGGGGGCGCAGCGCCCTACGAGCAGTACTTC
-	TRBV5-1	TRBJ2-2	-	CASSQTLNTGELFF	TGCGCCAGCAGCCAGACTTTGAACACCGGGGAGCTGTTTTTT
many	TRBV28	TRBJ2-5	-	CASSFGGAGGETQYF	TGTGCCAGCAGCTTTGGAGGGGCCGGTGGGGAGACCCAGTACTTC
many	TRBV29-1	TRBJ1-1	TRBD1	CSVPAGGLGTEAFF	TGCAGCGTCCCCGCAGGGGGGCTGGGCACTGAAGCTTTCTTT
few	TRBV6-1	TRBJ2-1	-	CASSGAYNEQFF	TGTGCCAGCAGCGGGGCCTACAATGAGCAGTTCTTC
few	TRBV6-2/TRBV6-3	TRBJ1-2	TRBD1	CASSDRRQGSYGYTF	TGTGCCAGCAGTGACAGAAGACAGGGGTCCTATGGCTACACCTTC
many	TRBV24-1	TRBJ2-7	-	CATKGEKMAYEQYF	TGTGCCACCAAGGGAGAAAAGATGGCCTACGAGCAGTACTTC
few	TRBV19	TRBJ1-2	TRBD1	CASSAGQGDYGYTF	TGTGCCAGTAGTGCTGGACAGGGCGACTATGGCTACACCTTC
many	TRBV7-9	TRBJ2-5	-	CASSSQTGQETQYF	TGTGCCAGCAGCTCCCAGACAGGCCAAGAGACCCAGTACTTC
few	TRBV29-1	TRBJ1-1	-	CSVGRQSISNTEAFF	TGCAGCGTTGGAAGACAGAGCATATCGAACACTGAAGCTTTCTTT
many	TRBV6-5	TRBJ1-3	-	CASSYYRAKGGNTIYF	TGTGCCAGCAGTTACTACAGGGCAAAGGGCGGGAACACCATATATTTT
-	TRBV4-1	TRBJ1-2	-	CASSQDPAGRYGYTF	TGCGCCAGCAGCCAAGATCCGGCGGGACGTTATGGCTACACCTTC
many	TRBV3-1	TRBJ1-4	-	CASSQVTKGGRINEKLFF	TGTGCCAGCAGCCAAGTTACGAAGGGGGGACGGATTAATGAAAAACTGTTTTTT
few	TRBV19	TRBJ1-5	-	CASSAQGGSKPQHF	TGTGCCAGTAGTGCACAGGGAGGAAGTAAGCCCCAGCATTTT
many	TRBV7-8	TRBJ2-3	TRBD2	CASSPLLAGGADTQYF	TGTGCCAGCAGCCCACTTTTAGCGGGGGGGGCGGATACGCAGTATTTT
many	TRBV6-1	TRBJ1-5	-	CASSNKEEYQPQHF	TGTGCCAGCAGTAACAAAGAGGAGTACCAGCCCCAGCATTTT
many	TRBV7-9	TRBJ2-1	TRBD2	CASSGGTSSYNEQFF	TGTGCCAGCAGCGGAGGGACTAGTTCGTACAATGAGCAGTTCTTC
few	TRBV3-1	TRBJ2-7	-	CASSQSRNEQYF	TGTGCCAGCAGCCAGAGCAGGAACGAGCAGTACTTC
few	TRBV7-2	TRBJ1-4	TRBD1	CASSQDRGSAKATNEKLFF	TGTGCCAGCAGCCAAGACAGGGGAAGCGCTAAGGCAACTAATGAAAAACTGTTTTTT
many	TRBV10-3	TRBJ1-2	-	CAISESSFNYGYTF	TGTGCCATCAGTGAGTCGAGTTTTAACTATGGCTACACCTTC
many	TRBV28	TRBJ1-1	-	CASSSGRENTEAFF	TGTGCCAGCAGTTCGGGCAGGGAAAACACTGAAGCTTTCTTT
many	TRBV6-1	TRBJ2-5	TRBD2	CASRPDHLRAGEETQYF	TGTGCCAGCAGGCCTGATCACCTTAGAGCGGGGGAAGAGACCCAGTACTTC
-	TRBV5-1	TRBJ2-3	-	CASSSLDTDTQYF	TGCGCCAGCAGCAGCCTAGACACAGATACGCAGTATTTT
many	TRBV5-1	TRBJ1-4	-	CASSLGGVGEKLFF	TGCGCCAGCAGCTTGGGAGGGGTCGGTGAAAAACTGTTTTTT
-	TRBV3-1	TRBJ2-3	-	CASRVGGGDTQYF	TGTGCCAGCAGGGTCGGGGGAGGTGATACGCAGTATTTT
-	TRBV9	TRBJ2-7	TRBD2	CAGSSTDGGGLYEQYF	TGTGCCGGCAGCTCTACGGACGGGGGGGGACTCTACGAGCAGTACTTC
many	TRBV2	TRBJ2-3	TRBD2	CASKEGLAVDTQYF	TGTGCCAGTAAGGAGGGACTAGCGGTGGATACGCAGTATTTT
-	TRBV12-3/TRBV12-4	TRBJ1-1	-	CASSGQFGDTEAFF	TGTGCCAGCAGCGGACAGTTTGGGGACACTGAAGCTTTCTTT
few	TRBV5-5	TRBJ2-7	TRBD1	CASTGTGDAEQYF	TGTGCCAGCACCGGGACAGGGGATGCCGAGCAGTACTTC
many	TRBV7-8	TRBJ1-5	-	CASSLMGQGQPQHF	TGTGCCAGCAGCTTAATGGGGCAGGGGCAGCCCCAGCATTTT
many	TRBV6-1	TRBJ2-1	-	CASQAYNEQFF	TGTGCCTCTCAGGCCTACAATGAGCAGTTCTTC
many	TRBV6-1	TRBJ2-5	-	CASVRDRQETQYF	TGTGCCAGCGTACGGGATCGACAAGAGACCCAGTACTTC
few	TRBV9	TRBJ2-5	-	CASSPMIGRGETQYF	TGTGCCAGCAGCCCTATGATAGGGCGGGGCGAGACCCAGTACTTC
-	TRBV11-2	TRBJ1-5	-	CASSFSVTNQPQHF	TGTGCCAGCAGCTTCTCGGTAACAAATCAGCCCCAGCATTTT
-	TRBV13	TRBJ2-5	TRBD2	CASSLAGGLEQETQYF	TGTGCCAGCAGCTTAGCGGGGGGGCTCGAACAAGAGACCCAGTACTTC
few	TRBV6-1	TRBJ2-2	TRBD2	CASSEALPGGTSGGLLMFF	TGTGCCAGCAGTGAAGCGCTTCCGGGGGGGACTAGCGGGGGGTTGTTGATGTTTTTT
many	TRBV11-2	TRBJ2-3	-	CASSWPLEAAPQYF	TGTGCCAGCAGCTGGCCCTTGGAGGCGGCTCCGCAGTATTTT